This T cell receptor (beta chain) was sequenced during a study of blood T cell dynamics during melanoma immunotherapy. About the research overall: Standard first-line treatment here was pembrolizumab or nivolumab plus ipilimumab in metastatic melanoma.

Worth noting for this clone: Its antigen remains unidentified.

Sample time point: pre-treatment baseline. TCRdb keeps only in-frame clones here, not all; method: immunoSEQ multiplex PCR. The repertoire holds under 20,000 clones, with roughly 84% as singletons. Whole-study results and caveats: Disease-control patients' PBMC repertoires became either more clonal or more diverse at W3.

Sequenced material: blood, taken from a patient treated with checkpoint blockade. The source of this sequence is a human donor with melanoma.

The CDR3 loop is CASIFPSGEAFF. CDR3 nucleotide sequence: TGTGCCAGCATATTCCCCTCTGGTGAAGCTTTCTTT. The V gene is TRBV6-1, the J gene TRBJ1-1; unclear D gene. Germline assignment: CDR1 MNHNS and CDR2 SASEGT. This CDR3 contains 12 residues. The germline V and J ends were trimmed by 7 bases and 7 bases, with 13 bases remaining between them.